Each of the 26 T cell receptor beta chains below was sequenced from the same sample in a study of T cell clones after liver transplantation. Clones were sequenced by immunoSEQ multiplex PCR, and TCRdb holds only the in-frame ones, with some missing. The sample yields several thousand clones, 60% to 80% seen once. The source material was CD8+ T cells from blood, sampled before liver transplant. The receptors originated from a human donor who received a liver transplant.

This chain uses TRBV27 with TRBJ1-5; TRBD1 matches at 7 bases. CDR1 and CDR2 from the germline V gene are MNHEY and SMNVEV (reference sequence). This CDR3 spans 14 amino acids. J was trimmed by 3 bases and V by 6 bases; bases with no gene match: 5. The CDR3 nucleotides are TGTGCCAGCAGCTCTGGGACAGTCAATCAGCCCCAGCATTTT. Translating it yields CASSSGTVNQPQHF.

This clone has a handful of counts. The chain links TRBV28 to TRBJ1-2, with D possibly matching TRBD1 (5 bases). CDR3 length: 13 residues. The ends were cut back, 8 bases at V and 0 bases at J, with 10 bases in the middle. Germline CDR1 and CDR2: MDHEN and SYDVKM. The CDR3, as DNA: TGTGCCAGCGAAGGGGCGACTAACTATGGCTACACCTTC. Encoded protein: CASEGATNYGYTF.

The chain uses TRBV4-1 and TRBJ2-1; TRBD1 aligns across 7 bases. The CDR3 runs 17 residues. The junction had 20 bases not matched to a gene; V was cut back by 8 bases and J by 7 bases. Germline V gene sequence: CDR1 MGHRA, CDR2 YSYEKL. The CDR3 DNA reads TGCGCCAGCGGGACCTTAATAGACAGGGTAGATTCGAATGAGCAGTTCTTC. Its protein product is CASGTLIDRVDSNEQFF.

The rearrangement joins TRBV11-3 to TRBJ2-1; D unresolved. V lost 5 bases and J 4 bases, leaving 9 bases between the germline ends. CDR1 and CDR2 from the germline V gene are SGHNT and YENEEA. This CDR3 has 13 residues. The CDR3 here is CASSPRNYNEQFF. The CDR3 DNA reads TGTGCCAGCAGCCCCAGGAATTACAATGAGCAGTTCTTC. The full variable domain, in which reference TRBV11-3 and TRBJ2-1 provide the parts outside the CDR3, is EAGVVQSPRYKIIEKKQPVAFWCNPISGHNTLYWYLQNLGQGPELLIRYENEEAVDDSQLPKDRFSAERLKGVDSTLKIQPAELGDSAVYLCASSPRNYNEQFFGPGTRLTVL.

This chain connects TRBV23-1 to TRBJ2-7; D may be TRBD1 or TRBD2 (5 bases each). TRBV23-1 is assigned to the ORF class and has an uncertain function. Trimming removed 4 bases from V and 3 bases from J, with 19 bases in between. This CDR3 contains 16 residues. The CDR3 region has the DNA TGCGCCAGCAGTCCCGCCGGGGCAGCTTTTTTCTACGAGCAGTACTTC. Amino acids: CASSPAGAAFFYEQYF.

V and J are TRBV7-3 and TRBJ2-1, with 11 bases that match TRBD2. Germline CDR1 is SGHTA and CDR2 is FQGTGA. V lost 5 bases to trimming and J lost 2 bases; unmatched junction nucleotides: 5. This CDR3 is 16 amino acids long. CDR3 bases: TGTGCCAGCAGCAAACTAGCGGGAGACCCCTACAATGAGCAGTTCTTC. It codes for CASSKLAGDPYNEQFF.

This clone was seen only a few times. The chain uses TRBV5-4 and TRBJ1-2, with a tentative D call TRBD1 (5 bases). Looked up from germline, CDR1 is SGHNT and CDR2 is YYREEE (reference sequence). V shed 4 bases and J shed 5 bases, with 15 bases lying between them. The CDR3 sequence is 14 residues long. As DNA, the CDR3 is TGTGCCAGCAGCCAGGGACCCCTGGGGTATGGCTACACCTTC. Its protein product is CASSQGPLGYGYTF. Supplemented by reference TRBV5-4 and TRBJ1-2, the full variable domain reads ETGVTQSPTHLIKTRGQQVTLRCSSQSGHNTVSWYQQALGQGPQFIFQYYREEENGRGNFPPRFSGLQFPNYSSELNVNALELDDSALYLCASSQGPLGYGYTFGSGTRLTVV.

The V call is TRBV7-9, the J call TRBJ1-2; perhaps TRBD1 as D (5 bases). This CDR3 spans 13 amino acids. Trimming cost V 4 bases and J 5 bases, with 11 bases left between them. Germline CDR1 SEHNR, CDR2 FQNEAQ (reference sequence). The CDR3 sequence is CASSWGTEYGYTF. The CDR3 bases are TGTGCCAGCAGCTGGGGGACGGAATATGGCTACACCTTC.

This clone is a singleton in its sample. The chain couples TRBV9 to TRBJ2-1; 9 nucleotides match TRBD1. The CDR3 contains 17 residues. J was trimmed by 8 bases and V by 3 bases; bases with no gene match: 15. Germline CDR1 SGDLS, CDR2 YYNGEE. For the CDR3, the DNA is TGTGCCAGCAGCGGAAGGGGGACAGGGAAGGTAATATATGAGCAGTTCTTC. Residues: CASSGRGTGKVIYEQFF.

The chain uses TRBV5-4 and TRBJ2-7; TRBD2 matches 7 bases. The CDR3 sequence is 14 residues long. The V gene end was trimmed by 0 bases and the J gene end by 5 bases; junction bases not matched to a gene: 5. Germline V lookup: CDR1 SGHNT, CDR2 YYREEE (reference sequence). In DNA, the CDR3 is TGTGCCAGCAGCTTGGGGGAGGGGAATAACGAGCAGTACTTC. Translated: CASSLGEGNNEQYF.

There are a few counts of this clone. V is TRBV25-1 and J is TRBJ1-6; D unresolved. Germline lookup yields CDR1 MGHDK and CDR2 SYGVNS. The CDR3 length is 11 residues. Trimming cost V 6 bases and J 7 bases, with 4 bases left between them. For the CDR3, the DNA is TGTGCCAGCAGGGACAATTCACCCCTCCACTTT. Amino acids: CASRDNSPLHF.

V and J are TRBV7-3 and TRBJ1-5, with unresolved D. Per the germline V gene, CDR1 is SGHTA and CDR2 is FQGTGA. The CDR3 sequence is 15 residues long. Trimming removed 2 bases from V and 3 bases from J, with 11 bases in between. CDR3: CASSLVRAVNQPQHF. CDR3 DNA sequence: TGTGCCAGCAGCTTAGTCCGGGCAGTCAATCAGCCCCAGCATTTT.

The chain has TRBV7-6 and TRBJ2-7; D gene unclear. V was shortened by 3 bases and J by 1 base, with 7 bases between the two germline ends. The germline gives CDR1 SGHVS, CDR2 FNYEAQ. CDR3 length equals 13 residues. DNA of the CDR3: TGTGCCAGCAGCTTGGCCACATCCTACGAGCAGTACTTC. It encodes CASSLATSYEQYF.

The chain recombines TRBV9 with TRBJ2-7; 7 nucleotides agree with TRBD1. CDR3 length: 15 amino acids. Germline CDR1 is SGDLS and CDR2 is YYNGEE. J was trimmed by 1 base and V by 7 bases; bases with no gene match: 11. The CDR3 is CASYQGQSLSYEQYF. DNA of the CDR3: TGTGCCAGCTATCAGGGACAGTCCTTATCCTACGAGCAGTACTTC.

The chain couples TRBV6-5 to TRBJ1-1; the D is unclear. Per the germline V gene, CDR1 is MNHEY and CDR2 is SVGAGI. CDR3 length equals 12 residues. The V and J ends lost 5 bases and 3 bases respectively, with 7 bases between them. CDR3 protein: CASSRPYTEAFF. The DNA of the CDR3 is TGTGCCAGCAGTCGACCTTACACTGAAGCTTTCTTT.

The chain joins TRBV28 to TRBJ2-1; TRBD1 is a possible D gene (6 bases). CDR1 is MDHEN, CDR2 SYDVKM, per germline. This CDR3 has 14 residues. Trimming stripped 8 bases from V and 2 bases from J, with 13 bases between. CDR3 in amino acids: CASVQGPPYNEQFF. The CDR3, as DNA: TGTGCCAGCGTGCAGGGGCCACCCTACAATGAGCAGTTCTTC.

The chain recombines TRBV4-3 with TRBJ1-4; D is unclear. Germline CDR1 and CDR2: LGHNA and YSLEER. The CDR3 length is 14 residues. Trimming left V 0 bases short and J 4 bases short, with 6 bases between. CDR3 bases: TGCGCCAGCAGCCAAGAGTGGGGTAATGAAAAACTGTTTTTT. The encoded protein is CASSQEWGNEKLFF.

This clone was counted once. The chain recombines TRBV13 with TRBJ2-7, with D perhaps assigned TRBD1 or TRBD2 (5 bases each). Trimming removed 7 bases from V and 6 bases from J, with 13 bases in between. CDR1 and CDR2 (germline): PRHDT, FYEKMQ (reference sequence). This CDR3 contains 12 residues. CDR3 sequence (DNA): TGTGCCAGCACCTCCCGAGGGGCCGAGCAGTACTTC. Amino acids: CASTSRGAEQYF. Using reference TRBV13 and TRBJ2-7 for the parts outside the CDR3, the full variable domain is AAGVIQSPRHLIKEKRETATLKCYPIPRHDTVYWYQQGPGQDPQFLISFYEKMQSDKGSIPDRFSAQQFSDYHSELNMSSLELGDSALYFCASTSRGAEQYFGPGTRLTVT.

This clone appeared a few times. The CDR3, as DNA: TGTGCCAGCAGCCCGGACAGGGGCTACGAGCAGTACTTC. Translation: CASSPDRGYEQYF. The chain combines TRBV5-4 with TRBJ2-7; 9 bases agree with TRBD1. Germline V gives CDR1 SGHNT, CDR2 YYREEE (reference sequence). V gave up 4 bases and J gave up 3 bases; unmatched junction bases: 2. The CDR3 spans 13 residues.

The genes are TRBV27 and TRBJ2-3, with no clear D. The CDR3 totals 15 residues. The V and J ends lost 3 bases and 0 bases respectively, with 10 bases between them. Germline-derived CDR1 and CDR2 are MNHEY and SMNVEV (reference sequence). The CDR3 DNA reads as TGTGCCAGCAGTTTGTTCTTAGGCAGCACAGATACGCAGTATTTT. Its protein product is CASSLFLGSTDTQYF.

The gene calls are TRBV2 and TRBJ2-1; D remains ambiguous. Germline V gene lookup returns CDR1 SNHLY and CDR2 FYNNEI. The CDR3 is made up of 12 amino acids. Trimming stripped 3 bases from V and 3 bases from J, with 3 bases between. The CDR3 bases are TGTGCCAGCAGTGACAACTACAATGAGCAGTTCTTC. It encodes CASSDNYNEQFF.

The rearrangement links TRBV5-1 to TRBJ2-7, with TRBD1 matching over 7 bases. The CDR3 is made up of 16 amino acids. Germline CDR1 and CDR2: SGHRS and YFSETQ. V lost 3 bases to trimming and J lost 0 bases; unmatched junction nucleotides: 9. The CDR3 region is CASSSPRDRSSYEQYF. For the CDR3, the DNA is TGCGCCAGCAGCTCCCCCCGGGACAGATCCTCCTACGAGCAGTACTTC.

The J gene is TRBJ2-7, the V gene TRBV6-6; D is perhaps TRBD2 (6 bases). The ends were cut back, 6 bases at V and 3 bases at J, with 18 bases in the middle. The CDR3 extends over 15 amino acids. CDR1 is MNHNY and CDR2 is SVGAGI in the germline V gene (reference sequence). CDR3 coding DNA: TGTGCCAGCAGGGAGTACCGGGACTTATTCTACGAGCAGTACTTC. It yields the protein CASREYRDLFYEQYF.

V is TRBV28 and J is TRBJ1-5, with a tentative D call TRBD1 (6 bases). This CDR3 contains 15 residues. Trimming left V 4 bases short and J 5 bases short, with 15 bases between. CDR1 MDHEN and CDR2 SYDVKM come from the germline V gene. CDR3 protein: CASSYDGRGDQPQHF. CDR3 DNA: TGTGCCAGCAGTTACGATGGAAGGGGGGATCAGCCCCAGCATTTT.

The V call is TRBV4-1, the J call TRBJ1-6; no reliable D call. This CDR3 has 16 residues. V was trimmed by 0 bases and J by 6 bases, leaving 12 bases between them. Per the germline V gene, CDR1 is MGHRA and CDR2 is YSYEKL. The DNA of the CDR3 is TGCGCCAGCAGCCAAGATATTGGCCAGCTTAATTCACCCCTCCACTTT. Residues: CASSQDIGQLNSPLHF.

The chain is built from TRBV4-2 and TRBJ2-3; D ambiguous. The CDR3 runs to 13 residues. CDR1 is LGHNA, CDR2 YNFKEQ, per germline. V gave up 0 bases and J gave up 6 bases, with 7 bases separating them. The CDR3 sequence is CASSQDFGDTQYF. The CDR3 bases are TGTGCCAGCAGCCAAGATTTCGGCGATACGCAGTATTTT.